One and the same sample provided the 23 T cell receptor beta chains below, sequenced in a study of OX40 agonist ivuxolimab in advanced cancers. The protocol was immunoSEQ multiplex PCR, while the TCRdb copy is restricted to in-frame clones and leaves out a portion. Among about 20,000 clones listed, 75% to 95% were seen once. This sample comprised CD4+ or CD8+ T cells sorted from blood, obtained in a trial of the OX40 agonist ivuxolimab. The receptors derive from an adult with an advanced solid tumor such as melanoma, head and neck, liver or kidney cancer.

The rearrangement links TRBV30 to TRBJ2-1, with 9 bases identical to TRBD2. With V trimmed by 4 bases and J by 6 bases, 4 bases remained unmatched. Germline V gene data show CDR1 as GTSNPN and CDR2 as SVGIG (reference sequence). This CDR3 comprises 13 residues. CDR3 DNA sequence: TGTGCCTGGATTGGGACTAGCCGCAATGAGCAGTTCTTC. Translation gives CAWIGTSRNEQFF.

V usage is TRBV21-1 and J usage is TRBJ2-3; TRBD1 was called by the table and not checked on the DNA. TRBV21-1 is flagged as a pseudogene. This CDR3 is built from 16 residues. The CDR3 coding sequence is TGTGCCAGCAACCCCGGGACAGGGAATACCACAGATACGCAGTATTTT. This gives the protein CASNPGTGNTTDTQYF.

V usage is TRBV30 and J usage is TRBJ1-3; the D gene is possibly TRBD1 (5 bases). Trimming pared 4 bases from V and 0 bases from J, leaving 10 bases between. Germline values: CDR1 GTSNPN, CDR2 SVGIG (reference sequence). The CDR3 totals 14 residues. The CDR3 region is CAWKATDSGNTIYF. The CDR3 DNA reads TGTGCCTGGAAGGCGACAGACTCTGGAAACACCATATATTTT.

The CDR3 DNA reads TGCGCCAGCAGTTCCCTGGGGGGGGTGGATGAAAAACTGTTTTTT. Protein sequence: CASSSLGGVDEKLFF. The chain joins TRBV23-1 to TRBJ1-4, with D possibly matching TRBD1 (5 bases). TRBV23-1 is labeled an ORF, and its function is uncertain. This CDR3 spans 15 amino acids. V lost 5 bases and J lost 6, with 16 bases in between.

The genes are TRBV7-9 and TRBJ2-5, with D tentatively TRBD2 (7 bases). CDR1 and CDR2 from the germline V gene are SEHNR and FQNEAQ (reference sequence). The CDR3 is 14 residues long. V lost 5 bases and J lost 3, with 13 bases in between. The CDR3 sequence is CASSRAGAKETQYF. The CDR3 region has the DNA TGTGCCAGCAGCCGGGCGGGGGCCAAAGAGACCCAGTACTTC.

The rearrangement joins TRBV4-2 to TRBJ2-5, with D perhaps matching TRBD2 (5 bases). Germline CDR1 LGHNA, CDR2 YNFKEQ. V was cut by 3 bases and J by 5 bases, with 10 bases left in between. This CDR3 is built from 13 residues. CDR3 nucleotide sequence: TGTGCCAGCAGCCAGGAATTAGCGGAGACCCAGTACTTC. It encodes CASSQELAETQYF.

This chain joins TRBV5-4 and TRBJ2-1; D not certain. The CDR3 length is 11 residues. V lost 5 bases and J 6 bases, leaving 6 bases between the germline ends. Germline V gene lookup returns CDR1 SGHNT and CDR2 YYREEE (reference sequence). CDR3 protein: CASSRSNEQFF. Written as DNA, the CDR3 is TGTGCCAGCAGTCGCTCCAATGAGCAGTTCTTC.

This chain connects TRBV5-4 to TRBJ1-3; D is uncertain. V was cut by 2 bases and J by 4 bases, with 4 bases left in between. The CDR3 covers 12 residues. The germline gives CDR1 SGHNT, CDR2 YYREEE (reference sequence). CDR3 loop: CASSLLGNTIYF. The CDR3 nucleotides read TGTGCCAGCAGCTTATTAGGAAACACCATATATTTT.

This clone occurred once. The chain links TRBV4-1 to TRBJ2-1, with D perhaps matching TRBD1 (5 bases). CDR1 is MGHRA, CDR2 YSYEKL, per germline. Trimming took off 6 bases at V and 4 bases at J, with 10 bases between the two ends. This CDR3 spans 13 amino acids. CDR3 DNA: TGCGCCAGCAGTCAGACAGCATACAATGAGCAGTTCTTC. Its translation: CASSQTAYNEQFF.

This sequence joins TRBV27 and TRBJ2-7, with 8 bases that match TRBD2. This CDR3 region has 14 residues. The germline CDR1 and CDR2 sequences are MNHEY and SMNVEV (reference sequence). Unmatched junction bases numbered 9, after V lost 6 bases and J lost 5 bases. The CDR3 DNA is TGTGCCAGCAGCCGCTCGGGAGGGTTCGACGAGCAGTACTTC. This encodes CASSRSGGFDEQYF.

This rearrangement joins TRBV7-9 to TRBJ2-1, with TRBD1 identical over 8 bases. Germline CDR1 and CDR2: SEHNR and FQNEAQ (reference sequence). V lost 5 bases and J lost 7; bases outside the gene matches: 13. The CDR3 is made up of 16 amino acids. CDR3 DNA sequence: TGTGCCAGCAGCCCCAGAGTGGCAGGGGGCAGAAATGAGCAGTTCTTC. Protein sequence: CASSPRVAGGRNEQFF.

The chain combines TRBV5-6 with TRBJ1-5, with no clear D. This CDR3 comprises 15 residues. Trimming stripped 2 bases from V and 0 bases from J, with 9 bases between. Germline V gene lookup returns CDR1 SGHDT and CDR2 YYEEEE. The chain's CDR3 is CASSFYRNSNQPQHF. As DNA, the CDR3 is TGTGCCAGCAGCTTTTACAGAAATAGCAATCAGCCCCAGCATTTT.

The V call is TRBV7-9, the J call TRBJ2-5, with D maybe TRBD2 (6 bases). Looked up from germline, CDR1 is SEHNR and CDR2 is FQNEAQ (reference sequence). The CDR3 contains 14 residues. The germline V and J ends were trimmed by 5 bases and 1 base, with 11 bases remaining between them. Here the CDR3 DNA reads TGTGCCAGCAGCGTATCGGGACTCCAAGAGACCCAGTACTTC. Amino acids: CASSVSGLQETQYF.

The chain carries TRBV11-3 and TRBJ2-2, with D possibly being TRBD1 or TRBD2 (7 bases each). The V gene's germline CDR1 is SGHNT and CDR2 YENEEA. This CDR3 has 17 amino acids. Deletions cut 5 bases from V and 0 bases from J, with 16 bases between. The CDR3, as DNA: TGTGCCAGCAGCCAAAGCGGGGACAGCGCGAACACCGGGGAGCTGTTTTTT. It specifies CASSQSGDSANTGELFF.

This clone has only one observation. The chain couples TRBV6-1 to TRBJ2-2, with 8 bases lining up with TRBD1. V gave up 6 bases and J gave up 3 bases; unmatched junction bases: 6. Per the germline V gene, CDR1 is MNHNS and CDR2 is SASEGT. The CDR3 consists of 15 residues. The CDR3: CASSPTGGDTGELFF. Here the CDR3 DNA reads TGTGCCAGCAGCCCAACAGGGGGTGACACCGGGGAGCTGTTTTTT.

The chain is built from TRBV4-1 and TRBJ2-3; 7 bases are a match to TRBD1. Germline-derived CDR1 and CDR2 are MGHRA and YSYEKL. The CDR3 consists of 16 residues. V gave up 1 base and J gave up 6 bases; unmatched junction bases: 10. Written as DNA, the CDR3 is TGCGCCAGCAGCCAAGGACCGGGACAGAACTCGGATACGCAGTATTTT. Its translation is CASSQGPGQNSDTQYF.

This chain uses TRBV6-5 with TRBJ1-2; TRBD1 is a possible D gene (5 bases). The V gene's germline CDR1 is MNHEY and CDR2 SVGAGI. This CDR3 spans 13 amino acids. The V and J ends lost 7 bases and 7 bases respectively, with 16 bases between them. The CDR3 region is CASTPTGGSGYTF. CDR3 DNA: TGTGCCAGCACCCCGACGGGGGGAAGTGGCTACACCTTC.

Notes on this clone: Mismatch with germline at one junction end may stem from a read error. The chain employs TRBV7-2 and TRBJ2-5, with TRBD2 matching 8 bases. TRBJ2-7 matches the DNA end more closely, so the J call is doubtful. The CDR3 loop spans 15 amino acids. Looked up from germline, CDR1 is SGHTA and CDR2 is FQGNSA. The CDR3 DNA reads TGCGCCAGCAGCTTTCTCCCAGCGGGGGAAGACGAGCAGTACTTC. It codes for CASSFLPAGEDEQYF.

The chain uses TRBV7-9 and TRBJ1-1; no definite D call. Germline CDR1 SEHNR, CDR2 FQNEAQ (reference sequence). The V and J ends lost 4 bases and 1 base respectively, with 7 bases between them. This CDR3 is built from 13 residues. This chain's CDR3 is CASSSRENTEAFF. Written as DNA, the CDR3 is TGTGCCAGCAGCTCTAGAGAGAACACTGAAGCTTTCTTT.

The genes are TRBV18 and TRBJ2-7; a possible D gene is TRBD1 (5 bases). Trimming removed 3 bases at V and 8 bases at J, with 11 bases between. The V gene's germline CDR1 is KGHSH and CDR2 LQKENI. The CDR3 runs 12 residues. The CDR3 bases are TGTGCCAGCTCACCGGAGCAGGGCCAGCAGTACTTC. Protein sequence: CASSPEQGQQYF.

The chain recombines TRBV4-2 with TRBJ2-1; 14 positions match TRBD2. This CDR3 has 15 amino acids. CDR1 LGHNA and CDR2 YNFKEQ come from the germline V gene. The ends lost 4 bases at V and 8 bases at J; junction bases unmatched: 4. The CDR3 DNA reads as TGTGCCAGCAGCCGCGAGGGACTAGCGGGGGATGAGCAGTTCTTC. It translates to CASSREGLAGDEQFF.

The chain is built from TRBV7-9 and TRBJ2-7; no clear D gene. The germline gives CDR1 SEHNR, CDR2 FQNEAQ (reference sequence). The V end lost 2 bases, the J end lost 4 bases, and 15 bases lay between the germline ends. The CDR3 is made up of 15 amino acids. The CDR3 spells CASSLRVSYPYEQYF. CDR3 coding DNA: TGTGCCAGCAGCTTAAGGGTATCATACCCTTACGAGCAGTACTTC.

The CDR3 DNA is TGTGCCAGCAGCCATACTAGTCTTGGCTACAATGAGCAGTTCTTC. Translated, it gives CASSHTSLGYNEQFF. The V gene is TRBV7-9, the J gene TRBJ2-1; D is perhaps TRBD2 (5 bases). V shed 5 bases and J shed 3 bases, with 14 bases lying between them. The CDR3 contains 15 residues. The germline V gene encodes CDR1 SEHNR and CDR2 FQNEAQ (reference sequence).